The rows below give T cell receptor beta chains drawn from one sample of a study of cytomegalovirus exposure and HLA in healthy donors. Libraries were prepared by immunoSEQ multiplex PCR; TCRdb keeps only in-frame clonotypes and omits some of them. The sample includes 90,000 to 100,000 clones, 76% of them seen just once. The material sequenced was PBMCs. Every receptor here comes from a man aged 40-49 years in good health and CMV-seronegative. The CDR3 runs from the conserved cysteine through the conserved F or W. Fields, in order: V gene, J gene, D gene, clone size, CDR3 protein, CDR3 DNA. D genes are given only for firm matches. For some rows the clone size is stated as once, few or many, or as a class when expanded; others skip it.

V gene: TRBV7-2
J gene: TRBJ2-2
D gene: NA
clone size: NA
CDR3 protein: CASSLARTGTGELFF
CDR3 DNA: TGTGCCAGCAGCTTAGCTCGTACAGGCACCGGGGAGCTGTTTTTT

V gene: TRBV6-5
J gene: TRBJ1-2
D gene: NA
clone size: once
CDR3 protein: CASRSPGQTNYGYTF
CDR3 DNA: TGTGCCAGCAGATCTCCGGGACAAACTAACTATGGCTACACCTTC

V gene: TRBV5-6
J gene: TRBJ1-3
D gene: TRBD1
clone size: NA
CDR3 protein: CASSSGQGGNTIYF
CDR3 DNA: TGTGCCAGCAGCTCCGGACAGGGGGGAAACACCATATATTTT

V gene: TRBV4-1
J gene: TRBJ2-7
D gene: TRBD1
clone size: NA
CDR3 protein: CASSLIAGQGTEQYF
CDR3 DNA: TGCGCCAGCAGCTTGATCGCGGGACAGGGGACCGAGCAGTACTTC

V gene: TRBV29-1
J gene: TRBJ2-3
D gene: TRBD2
clone size: once
CDR3 protein: CSAETGVGGATDTQYF
CDR3 DNA: TGCAGCGCCGAGACTGGGGTCGGGGGGGCCACGGATACGCAGTATTTT

V gene: TRBV2
J gene: TRBJ2-5
D gene: NA
clone size: NA
CDR3 protein: CASRGDSGETQYF
CDR3 DNA: TGTGCCAGCAGAGGAGACAGCGGGGAGACCCAGTACTTC

V gene: TRBV19
J gene: TRBJ2-7
D gene: TRBD2
clone size: NA
CDR3 protein: CASSTLLAGNSYEQYF
CDR3 DNA: TGTGCCAGTAGTACCCTTCTAGCGGGAAACTCCTACGAGCAGTACTTC

V gene: TRBV18
J gene: TRBJ1-5
D gene: TRBD1
clone size: NA
CDR3 protein: CASSEGAWQPQHF
CDR3 DNA: TGTGCCAGCTCCGAGGGGGCTTGGCAGCCCCAGCATTTT

V gene: TRBV9
J gene: TRBJ2-3
D gene: NA
clone size: NA
CDR3 protein: CASSVVGAASPDTQYF
CDR3 DNA: TGTGCCAGCAGCGTAGTAGGGGCAGCCTCCCCAGATACGCAGTATTTT

V gene: TRBV30
J gene: TRBJ2-7
D gene: NA
clone size: NA
CDR3 protein: CAWRRTRGQHTYEQYF
CDR3 DNA: TGTGCCTGGAGACGCACGCGCGGACAGCATACCTACGAGCAGTACTTC

V gene: TRBV4-1
J gene: TRBJ2-1
D gene: NA
clone size: NA
CDR3 protein: CASSRGHSARGDEQFF
CDR3 DNA: TGCGCCAGCAGCCGGGGGCATAGCGCCCGAGGGGATGAGCAGTTCTTC

V gene: TRBV7-9
J gene: TRBJ2-5
D gene: TRBD2
clone size: NA
CDR3 protein: CASSLRGLATQETQYF
CDR3 DNA: TGTGCCAGCAGCTTAAGGGGACTAGCGACGCAAGAGACCCAGTACTTC

V gene: TRBV4-1
J gene: TRBJ2-2
D gene: TRBD2
clone size: NA
CDR3 protein: CASSHQVAGGPDTGELFF
CDR3 DNA: TGCGCCAGCAGCCACCAAGTAGCGGGAGGGCCGGATACCGGGGAGCTGTTTTTT

V gene: TRBV4-3
J gene: TRBJ2-5
D gene: TRBD2
clone size: NA
CDR3 protein: CASSQDRLAGGKQETQYF
CDR3 DNA: TGCGCCAGCAGCCAAGATAGACTAGCGGGGGGTAAACAAGAAACCCAGTACTTC

V gene: TRBV9
J gene: TRBJ2-7
D gene: NA
clone size: NA
CDR3 protein: CASSVAPMRGEQYF
CDR3 DNA: TGTGCCAGCAGCGTAGCTCCGATGCGGGGCGAGCAGTACTTC

V gene: TRBV4-1
J gene: TRBJ2-7
D gene: TRBD1
clone size: NA
CDR3 protein: CASSQARTGRPYEQYF
CDR3 DNA: TGCGCCAGCAGCCAAGCGAGGACAGGGCGACCCTACGAGCAGTACTTC

V gene: TRBV9
J gene: TRBJ1-5
D gene: TRBD1
clone size: NA
CDR3 protein: CASSVEGGEAKAYYQPQHF
CDR3 DNA: TGTGCCAGCAGCGTAGAAGGGGGCGAGGCTAAAGCGTATTATCAGCCCCAGCATTTT

V gene: TRBV7-8
J gene: TRBJ1-5
D gene: TRBD1
clone size: few
CDR3 protein: CASSTPGQVNQPQHF
CDR3 DNA: TGTGCCAGCAGCACCCCGGGACAGGTCAATCAGCCCCAGCATTTT

V gene: TRBV7-9
J gene: TRBJ1-4
D gene: NA
clone size: NA
CDR3 protein: CSSSLLGGVRNEKLFF
CDR3 DNA: TGTTCCAGCAGCCTTTTGGGAGGCGTAAGAAATGAAAAACTGTTTTTT

V gene: TRBV4-3
J gene: TRBJ2-5
D gene: TRBD2
clone size: NA
CDR3 protein: CASSAGGGGETQYF
CDR3 DNA: TGCGCCAGCAGCGCGGGCGGCGGGGGGGAGACCCAGTACTTC

V gene: TRBV5-6
J gene: TRBJ2-2
D gene: NA
clone size: NA
CDR3 protein: CASSSAGLTGELFF
CDR3 DNA: TGTGCCAGCAGCTCGGCGGGGCTCACCGGGGAGCTGTTTTTT

V gene: TRBV10-3
J gene: TRBJ1-1
D gene: NA
clone size: NA
CDR3 protein: CAISDQGLNTEAFF
CDR3 DNA: TGTGCCATCAGTGATCAGGGTTTGAACACTGAAGCTTTCTTT

V gene: TRBV28
J gene: TRBJ1-5
D gene: NA
clone size: NA
CDR3 protein: CASSPGSLAQHF
CDR3 DNA: TGTGCCAGCAGTCCCGGGAGTTTGGCCCAGCATTTT

V gene: TRBV15
J gene: TRBJ2-2
D gene: NA
clone size: NA
CDR3 protein: CATSRGGGRGTGELFF
CDR3 DNA: TGTGCCACCAGCAGGGGAGGGGGGCGTGGCACCGGGGAGCTGTTTTTT

V gene: TRBV6-5
J gene: TRBJ2-7
D gene: TRBD1
clone size: NA
CDR3 protein: CASEPGQGSYEQYF
CDR3 DNA: TGTGCCAGCGAACCGGGACAGGGCTCCTACGAGCAGTACTTC

V gene: TRBV18
J gene: TRBJ2-5
D gene: NA
clone size: NA
CDR3 protein: CASSRWQGQETQYF
CDR3 DNA: TGTGCCAGCTCCCGCTGGCAGGGCCAAGAGACCCAGTACTTC

V gene: TRBV7-9
J gene: TRBJ2-3
D gene: TRBD2
clone size: NA
CDR3 protein: CSSSAATSGELSTDTQYF
CDR3 DNA: TGTTCCAGCAGCGCGGCGACTAGCGGGGAGCTTAGCACAGATACGCAGTATTTT

V gene: TRBV2
J gene: TRBJ1-2
D gene: TRBD1
clone size: NA
CDR3 protein: CASRRTGGYYGYTF
CDR3 DNA: TGTGCCAGCAGGAGGACAGGGGGTTACTATGGCTACACCTTC

V gene: TRBV10-3
J gene: TRBJ2-7
D gene: NA
clone size: NA
CDR3 protein: CAISNSYEQYF
CDR3 DNA: TGTGCCATCAGTAACAGCTACGAGCAGTACTTC

V gene: TRBV11-3
J gene: TRBJ2-7
D gene: TRBD2
clone size: NA
CDR3 protein: CASSFGTSGNYEQYF
CDR3 DNA: TGTGCCAGCAGCTTCGGGACTAGCGGGAACTACGAGCAGTACTTC

V gene: TRBV5-1
J gene: TRBJ2-3
D gene: TRBD2
clone size: NA
CDR3 protein: CASSPGLAGSADTQYF
CDR3 DNA: TGCGCCAGCAGCCCGGGACTAGCGGGATCAGCAGATACGCAGTATTTT

V gene: TRBV27
J gene: TRBJ2-3
D gene: NA
clone size: few
CDR3 protein: CASPSAGTDTQYF
CDR3 DNA: TGTGCCAGCCCCTCGGCGGGCACAGATACGCAGTATTTT

V gene: TRBV10-3
J gene: TRBJ2-2
D gene: NA
clone size: once
CDR3 protein: CAISESPTGGSGELFF
CDR3 DNA: TGTGCCATCAGTGAGTCCCCGACAGGTGGGAGCGGGGAGCTGTTTTTT

V gene: TRBV19
J gene: TRBJ2-5
D gene: TRBD1
clone size: NA
CDR3 protein: CASSISDREFGTQYF
CDR3 DNA: TGTGCCAGTAGTATCAGCGACAGGGAGTTTGGGACCCAGTACTTC

V gene: TRBV5-4
J gene: TRBJ2-5
D gene: TRBD2
clone size: few
CDR3 protein: CASSRGLAEKETQYF
CDR3 DNA: TGTGCCAGCAGCAGGGGACTAGCGGAGAAAGAGACCCAGTACTTC

V gene: TRBV18
J gene: TRBJ2-2
D gene: TRBD1
clone size: NA
CDR3 protein: CASSATGGITGELFF
CDR3 DNA: TGTGCCAGCTCCGCGACAGGGGGCATCACCGGGGAGCTGTTTTTT

V gene: TRBV20-1
J gene: TRBJ1-1
D gene: NA
clone size: NA
CDR3 protein: CSALDSEAFF
CDR3 DNA: TGCAGTGCTCTCGACAGTGAAGCTTTCTTT

V gene: TRBV5-4
J gene: TRBJ2-5
D gene: TRBD2
clone size: NA
CDR3 protein: CASSLRTSLETQYF
CDR3 DNA: TGTGCCAGCAGCTTAAGGACTAGCCTAGAGACCCAGTACTTC

V gene: TRBV14
J gene: TRBJ2-1
D gene: TRBD2
clone size: NA
CDR3 protein: CASSLGTTEQFF
CDR3 DNA: TGTGCCAGCAGCCTCGGGACTACTGAGCAGTTCTTC

V gene: TRBV7-7
J gene: TRBJ2-1
D gene: NA
clone size: NA
CDR3 protein: CASSSGGNEQFF
CDR3 DNA: TGTGCCAGCAGTTCTGGGGGGAATGAGCAGTTCTTC

V gene: TRBV7-9
J gene: TRBJ2-3
D gene: TRBD2
clone size: once
CDR3 protein: CASSLGGGNTDTQYF
CDR3 DNA: TGTGCCAGCAGCTTAGGCGGGGGGAACACAGATACGCAGTATTTT

V gene: TRBV5-1
J gene: TRBJ2-1
D gene: TRBD1
clone size: NA
CDR3 protein: CASSPSRDRVPRNEQFF
CDR3 DNA: TGCGCCAGCAGTCCGTCCCGGGACAGGGTGCCCCGCAATGAGCAGTTCTTC

V gene: TRBV19
J gene: TRBJ2-7
D gene: TRBD2
clone size: NA
CDR3 protein: CASRTSGRTYEQYF
CDR3 DNA: TGTGCCAGTAGGACTAGCGGGAGAACGTACGAGCAGTACTTC

V gene: TRBV4-3
J gene: TRBJ2-1
D gene: NA
clone size: NA
CDR3 protein: CASSQIRGNEQFF
CDR3 DNA: TGCGCCAGCAGCCAGATCAGGGGCAATGAGCAGTTCTTC

V gene: TRBV4-1
J gene: TRBJ2-5
D gene: NA
clone size: NA
CDR3 protein: CASSRGPRETQYF
CDR3 DNA: TGCGCCAGCAGCCGGGGCCCCAGGGAGACCCAGTACTTC

V gene: TRBV10-3
J gene: TRBJ1-4
D gene: NA
clone size: NA
CDR3 protein: CAIRSAASNEKLFF
CDR3 DNA: TGTGCCATCAGGAGTGCTGCTTCTAATGAAAAACTGTTTTTT

V gene: TRBV9
J gene: TRBJ1-6
D gene: NA
clone size: NA
CDR3 protein: CASSHGGDSPLHF
CDR3 DNA: TGTGCCAGCAGCCATGGTGGAGATTCACCCCTCCACTTT

V gene: TRBV5-1
J gene: TRBJ2-7
D gene: NA
clone size: NA
CDR3 protein: CASSLGTEGESHEQYF
CDR3 DNA: TGCGCCAGCAGCTTGGGGACAGAGGGGGAATCCCACGAGCAGTACTTC

V gene: TRBV5-1
J gene: TRBJ2-1
D gene: TRBD2
clone size: NA
CDR3 protein: CASSPTGTSVNEQFF
CDR3 DNA: TGCGCCAGCAGCCCAACCGGGACTAGCGTGAATGAGCAGTTCTTC

V gene: TRBV6-4
J gene: TRBJ2-3
D gene: TRBD2
clone size: NA
CDR3 protein: CASSDSGGGAGDTQYF
CDR3 DNA: TGTGCCAGCAGTGACTCCGGCGGGGGGGCGGGAGATACGCAGTATTTT

V gene: TRBV18
J gene: TRBJ1-3
D gene: TRBD1
clone size: NA
CDR3 protein: CASQGTGTGLSGNTIYF
CDR3 DNA: TGTGCCAGCCAGGGGACCGGGACAGGCCTCTCTGGAAACACCATATATTTT

V gene: TRBV4-2
J gene: TRBJ2-5
D gene: TRBD2
clone size: NA
CDR3 protein: CASSQAPRGGRQETQYF
CDR3 DNA: TGTGCCAGCAGCCAAGCCCCCCGGGGGGGCAGGCAAGAGACCCAGTACTTC

V gene: TRBV11-3
J gene: TRBJ2-6
D gene: NA
clone size: NA
CDR3 protein: CASSSYSGANVLTF
CDR3 DNA: TGTGCCAGCAGCTCCTACTCTGGGGCCAACGTCCTGACTTTC

V gene: TRBV7-2
J gene: TRBJ2-1
D gene: NA
clone size: NA
CDR3 protein: CASRPALTPLYGEQFF
CDR3 DNA: TGTGCCAGCAGACCTGCCTTAACCCCTCTTTACGGTGAGCAGTTCTTC

V gene: TRBV5-1
J gene: TRBJ2-1
D gene: TRBD2
clone size: NA
CDR3 protein: CASSEGLAGRLVDNEQFF
CDR3 DNA: TGCGCCAGCAGCGAGGGACTAGCGGGCCGGTTGGTGGACAATGAGCAGTTCTTC

V gene: TRBV6-6
J gene: TRBJ1-5
D gene: NA
clone size: NA
CDR3 protein: CASSYGRDNQPQHF
CDR3 DNA: TGTGCCAGCAGTTACGGCAGGGACAATCAGCCCCAGCATTTT

V gene: TRBV5-8
J gene: TRBJ2-7
D gene: TRBD2
clone size: NA
CDR3 protein: CASSFSGGPLSYEQYF
CDR3 DNA: TGTGCCAGCAGTTTTAGCGGGGGGCCACTTTCCTACGAGCAGTACTTC

V gene: TRBV27
J gene: TRBJ1-5
D gene: NA
clone size: NA
CDR3 protein: CASSLWGVQGHQPQHF
CDR3 DNA: TGTGCCAGCAGTTTATGGGGCGTGCAAGGGCATCAGCCCCAGCATTTT

V gene: TRBV16
J gene: TRBJ1-2
D gene: NA
clone size: NA
CDR3 protein: CASSLQGGYGYTF
CDR3 DNA: TGTGCCAGCAGCCTTCAGGGAGGCTATGGCTACACCTTC